Only a few counts were recorded for the clone carrying this TCR beta chain. MiXCR was run by TCRdb on the 5' RACE reads, yielding one entry per CDR3 protein. The table has fewer than 900,000 distinct CDR3 sequences, approximately 22% seen once. This sample was included in a study of identical twins. Trimming cost V 6 bases and J 2 bases; bases outside gene matches: 13. CDR1 and CDR2 from the germline V gene are DFQATT and SNEGSKA (reference sequence). The CDR3 is made up of 16 amino acids. The same sample was also used in a study of T cells expressing NK-cell markers.

The TCR was taken from a woman aged 18 to 35 in good health. The sequenced material came from PBMCs. This chain connects TRBV20-1 to TRBJ2-5; 9 bases agree with TRBD2. In DNA, the CDR3 is TGCAGTGCGGGGGGACTAGCACTTTTAGCACAAGAGACCCAGTACTTC. Translation: CSAGGLALLAQETQYF.